This TCR beta chain was captured by sequencing in a study of blood T cell repertoires in COVID-19. Study background: COVID-19 samples, acute and convalescent, were from the United States, Italy and Spain. From T cells, B-cell-depleted T cells, or PBMCs came the material, which was cDNA or gDNA.

The CDR3 consists of 15 residues. V was clipped by 5 bases and J by 4 bases; unmatched bases: 7. Germline loops: CDR1 MNHEY, CDR2 SMNVEV (reference sequence). Sequencing was performed with immunoSEQ multiplex PCR; in TCRdb, only in-frame clones are kept and a portion is missing. The repertoire has a few hundred thousand clones, 88% of them found once; the top ten carry around 11%. Sequenced: peripheral blood. The sequence was obtained from a woman between 25 and 40 years old with COVID-19, enrolled during active disease. This sequence joins TRBV27 and TRBJ1-1, with 10 positions matching TRBD1. This CDR3 is CASSLQTGGGTEAFF. In DNA, the CDR3 is TGTGCCAGCAGTCTTCAGACAGGGGGCGGCACTGAAGCTTTCTTT.